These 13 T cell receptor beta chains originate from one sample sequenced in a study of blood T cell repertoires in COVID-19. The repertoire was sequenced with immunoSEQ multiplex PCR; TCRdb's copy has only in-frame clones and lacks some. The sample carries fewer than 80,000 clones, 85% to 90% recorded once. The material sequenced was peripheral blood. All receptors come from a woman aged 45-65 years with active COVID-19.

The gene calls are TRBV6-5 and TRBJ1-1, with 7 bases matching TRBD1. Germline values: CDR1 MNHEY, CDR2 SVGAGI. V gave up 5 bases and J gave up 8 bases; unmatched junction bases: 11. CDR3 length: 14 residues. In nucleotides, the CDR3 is TGTGCCAGCAGTCCTCGGGTCAGGGGGGCCGAAGCTTTCTTT. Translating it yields CASSPRVRGAEAFF.

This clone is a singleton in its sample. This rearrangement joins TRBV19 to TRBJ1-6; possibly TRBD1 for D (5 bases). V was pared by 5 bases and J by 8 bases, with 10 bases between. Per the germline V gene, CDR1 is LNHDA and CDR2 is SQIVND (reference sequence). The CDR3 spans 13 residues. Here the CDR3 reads CASSAVRDSPLHF. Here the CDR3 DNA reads TGTGCCAGTAGTGCCGTCAGGGATTCACCCCTCCACTTT.

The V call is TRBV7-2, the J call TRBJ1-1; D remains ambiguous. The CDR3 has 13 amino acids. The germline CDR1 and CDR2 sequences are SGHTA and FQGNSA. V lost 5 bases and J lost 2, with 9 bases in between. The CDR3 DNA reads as TGTGCCAGCAGCCAACAAACCAACACTGAAGCTTTCTTT. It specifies CASSQQTNTEAFF.

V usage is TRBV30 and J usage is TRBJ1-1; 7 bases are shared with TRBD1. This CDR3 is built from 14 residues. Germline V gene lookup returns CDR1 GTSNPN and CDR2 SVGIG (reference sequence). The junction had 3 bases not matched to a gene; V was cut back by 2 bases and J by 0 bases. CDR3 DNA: TGTGCCTGGAGTCTCAGGGGGTTGAACACTGAAGCTTTCTTT. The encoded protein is CAWSLRGLNTEAFF.

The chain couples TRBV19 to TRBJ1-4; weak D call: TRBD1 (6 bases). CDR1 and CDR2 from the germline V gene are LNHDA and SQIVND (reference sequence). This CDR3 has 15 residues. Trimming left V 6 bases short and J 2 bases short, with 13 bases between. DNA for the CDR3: TGTGCCAGTAGACGCACGAGGGGGACTAATGAAAAACTGTTTTTT. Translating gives CASRRTRGTNEKLFF.

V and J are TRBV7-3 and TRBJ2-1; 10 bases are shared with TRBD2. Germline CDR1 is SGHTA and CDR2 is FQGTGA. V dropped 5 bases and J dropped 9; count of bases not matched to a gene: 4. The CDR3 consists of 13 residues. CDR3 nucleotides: TGTGCCAGCAGCCCGTTAGCGGGAGGTGAGCAGTTCTTC. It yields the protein CASSPLAGGEQFF.

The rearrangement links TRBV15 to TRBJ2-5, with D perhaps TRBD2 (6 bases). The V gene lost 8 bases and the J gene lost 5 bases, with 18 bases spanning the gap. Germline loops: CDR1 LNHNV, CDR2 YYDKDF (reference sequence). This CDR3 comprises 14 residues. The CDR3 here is CATVGTRGTETQYF. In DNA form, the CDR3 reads TGTGCCACCGTCGGGACTCGCGGTACCGAGACCCAGTACTTC.

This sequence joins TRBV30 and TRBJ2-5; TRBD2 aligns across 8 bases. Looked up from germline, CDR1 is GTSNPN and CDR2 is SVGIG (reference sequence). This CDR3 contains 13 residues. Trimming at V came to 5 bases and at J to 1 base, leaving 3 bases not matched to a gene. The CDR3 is CAWGGTSQETQYF. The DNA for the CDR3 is TGTGCCTGGGGGGGGACTAGCCAAGAGACCCAGTACTTC.

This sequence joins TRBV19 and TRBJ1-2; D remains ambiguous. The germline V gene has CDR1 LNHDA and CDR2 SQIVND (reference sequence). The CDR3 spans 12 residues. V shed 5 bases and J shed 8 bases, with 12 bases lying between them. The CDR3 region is CASSEAYRGYTF. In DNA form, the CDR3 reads TGTGCCAGTAGTGAGGCCTATAGAGGCTACACCTTC.

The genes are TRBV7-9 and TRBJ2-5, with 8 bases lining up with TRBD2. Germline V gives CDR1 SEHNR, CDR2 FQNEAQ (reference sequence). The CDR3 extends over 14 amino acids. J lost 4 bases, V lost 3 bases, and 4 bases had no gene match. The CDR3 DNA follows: TGTGCCAGCAGCTTCCGCGGGGGGCCAGAGACCCAGTACTTC. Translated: CASSFRGGPETQYF.

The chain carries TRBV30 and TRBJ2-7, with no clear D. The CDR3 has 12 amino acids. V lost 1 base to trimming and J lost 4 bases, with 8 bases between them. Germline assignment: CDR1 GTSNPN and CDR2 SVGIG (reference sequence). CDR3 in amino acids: CAWSDTAYEQYF. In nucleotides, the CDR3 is TGTGCCTGGAGTGATACTGCGTACGAGCAGTACTTC.

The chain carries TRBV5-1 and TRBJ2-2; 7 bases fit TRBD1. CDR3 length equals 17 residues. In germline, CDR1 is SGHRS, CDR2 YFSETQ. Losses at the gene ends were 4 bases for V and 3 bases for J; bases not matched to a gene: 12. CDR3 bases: TGCGCCAGCAGCCCGACCGGGACAGTGGTGGACACCGGGGAGCTGTTTTTT. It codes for CASSPTGTVVDTGELFF.

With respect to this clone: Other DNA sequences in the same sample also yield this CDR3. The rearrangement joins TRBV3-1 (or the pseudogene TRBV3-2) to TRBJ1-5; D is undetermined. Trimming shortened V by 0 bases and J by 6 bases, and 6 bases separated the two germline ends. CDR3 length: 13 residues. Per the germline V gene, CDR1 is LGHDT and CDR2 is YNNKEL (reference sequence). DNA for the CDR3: TGTGCCAGCAGCCAAGATCGGGGTCAGCCCCAGCATTTT. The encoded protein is CASSQDRGQPQHF.